The T cell receptor (beta chain) described here comes from a study of blood T cell repertoires in COVID-19. Study-wide context: Sites in the United States, Italy and Spain provided acute and convalescent COVID-19 samples. PBMCs, B-cell-depleted T cells, or T cells were the source of the cDNA or gDNA that made up the material.

Germline V lookup: CDR1 SGHRS, CDR2 YFSETQ. V dropped 1 base and J dropped 0 bases, with 11 bases sitting between them. The CDR3 sequence is 15 residues long. Original processing methods: It was from reference gene primer amplification that nucleated cell counts were estimated. This table comes from immunoSEQ multiplex PCR, and its TCRdb copy is limited to in-frame clones, with some not included. Clone size and the V and J calls come from that table; the DNA yielded D and trimming. In the table there are about 100,000 clones, roughly 80% of which are singletons. The chain couples TRBV5-1 to TRBJ2-7; tentative D call: TRBD2 (5 bases). The sequencing sample was made of peripheral blood. This sequence was found in a man between 70 and 80 years old with active or convalescent COVID-19. This chain's CDR3 is CASSLHWGVSYEQYF. The CDR3 nucleotides read TGCGCCAGCAGCTTGCACTGGGGAGTCTCCTACGAGCAGTACTTC.